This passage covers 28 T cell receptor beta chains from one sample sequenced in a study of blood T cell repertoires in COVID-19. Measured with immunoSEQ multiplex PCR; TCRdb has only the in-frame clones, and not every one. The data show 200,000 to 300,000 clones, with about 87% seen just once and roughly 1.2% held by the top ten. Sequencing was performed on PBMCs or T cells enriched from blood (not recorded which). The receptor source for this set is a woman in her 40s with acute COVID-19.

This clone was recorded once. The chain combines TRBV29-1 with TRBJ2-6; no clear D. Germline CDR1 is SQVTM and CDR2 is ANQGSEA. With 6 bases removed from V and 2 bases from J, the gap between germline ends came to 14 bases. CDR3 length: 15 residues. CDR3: CSVTKISAGANVLTF. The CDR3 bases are TGCAGCGTCACTAAGATTTCGGCTGGGGCCAACGTCCTGACTTTC.

The CDR3 reads CATSDLQGSSYNEQFF. CDR3 bases: TGTGCCACCAGTGATTTGCAAGGGAGCTCCTACAATGAGCAGTTCTTC. The gene calls are TRBV24-1 and TRBJ2-1; a possible D gene is TRBD2 (5 bases). Trimming stripped 0 bases from V and 0 bases from J, with 8 bases between. This CDR3 contains 16 residues. Germline V gene data show CDR1 as KGHDR and CDR2 as SFDVKD.

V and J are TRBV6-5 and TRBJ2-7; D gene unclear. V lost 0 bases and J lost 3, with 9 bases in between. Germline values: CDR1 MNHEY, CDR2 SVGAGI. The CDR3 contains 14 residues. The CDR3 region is CASSYSGGGYEQYV. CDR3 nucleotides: TGTGCCAGCAGTTACTCCGGTGGCGGCTACGAGCAGTACGTC.

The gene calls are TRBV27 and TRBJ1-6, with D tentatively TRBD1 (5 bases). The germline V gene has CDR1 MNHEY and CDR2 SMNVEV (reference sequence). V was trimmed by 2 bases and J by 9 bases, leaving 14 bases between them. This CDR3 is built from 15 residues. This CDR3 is CASSLLQDSGSPLHF. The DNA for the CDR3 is TGTGCCAGCAGTTTACTACAGGATTCGGGTTCACCCCTCCACTTT.

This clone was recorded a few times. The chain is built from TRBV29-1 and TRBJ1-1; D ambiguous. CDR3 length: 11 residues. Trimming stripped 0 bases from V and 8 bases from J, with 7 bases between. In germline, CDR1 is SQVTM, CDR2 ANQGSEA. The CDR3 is CSVEDTEEAFF. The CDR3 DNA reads TGCAGCGTTGAAGATACCGAGGAAGCTTTCTTT.

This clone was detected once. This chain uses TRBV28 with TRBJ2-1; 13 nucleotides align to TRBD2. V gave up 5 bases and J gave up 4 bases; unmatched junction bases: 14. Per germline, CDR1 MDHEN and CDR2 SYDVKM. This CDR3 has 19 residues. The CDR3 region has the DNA TGTGCCAGCAGTACGATCTCGGGACTAGCGGGGCAATTTTACAATGAGCAGTTCTTC. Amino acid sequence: CASSTISGLAGQFYNEQFF.

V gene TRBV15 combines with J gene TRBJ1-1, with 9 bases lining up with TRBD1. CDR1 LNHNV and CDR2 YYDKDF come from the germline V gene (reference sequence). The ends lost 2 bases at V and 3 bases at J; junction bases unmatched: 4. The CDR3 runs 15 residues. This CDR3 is CATSRYRGRDTEAFF. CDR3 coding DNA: TGTGCCACCAGCAGATACAGGGGGCGGGACACTGAAGCTTTCTTT.

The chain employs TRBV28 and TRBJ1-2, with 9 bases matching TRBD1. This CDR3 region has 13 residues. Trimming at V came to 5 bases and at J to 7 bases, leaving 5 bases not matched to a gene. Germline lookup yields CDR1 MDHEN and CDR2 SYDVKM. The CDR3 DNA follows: TGTGCCAGCAGTGCACAGGGGGCGGTTGGCTACACCTTC. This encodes CASSAQGAVGYTF.

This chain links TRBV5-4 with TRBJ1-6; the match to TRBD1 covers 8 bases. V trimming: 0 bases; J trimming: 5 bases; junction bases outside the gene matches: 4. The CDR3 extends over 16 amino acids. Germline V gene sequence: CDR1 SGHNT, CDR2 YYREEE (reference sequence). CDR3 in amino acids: CASSLAGGQNNSPLHF. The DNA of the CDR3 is TGTGCCAGCAGCTTGGCAGGGGGCCAAAATAATTCACCCCTCCACTTT.

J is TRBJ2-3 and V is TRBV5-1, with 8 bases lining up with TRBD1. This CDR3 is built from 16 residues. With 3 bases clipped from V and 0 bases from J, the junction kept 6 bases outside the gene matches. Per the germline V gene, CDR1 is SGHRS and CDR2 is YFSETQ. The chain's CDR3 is CASSSRTGISTDTQYF. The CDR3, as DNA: TGCGCCAGCAGCTCTCGGACAGGGATTAGCACAGATACGCAGTATTTT.

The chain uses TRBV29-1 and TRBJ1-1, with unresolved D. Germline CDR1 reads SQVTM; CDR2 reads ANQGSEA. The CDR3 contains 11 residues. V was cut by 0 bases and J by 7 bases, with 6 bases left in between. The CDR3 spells CSVEDQLEAFF. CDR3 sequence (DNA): TGCAGCGTTGAAGATCAACTTGAAGCTTTCTTT. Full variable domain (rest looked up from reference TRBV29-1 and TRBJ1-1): SAVISQKPSRDICQRGTSLTIQCQVDSQVTMMFWYRQQPGQSLTLIATANQGSEATYESGFVIDKFPISRPNLTFSTLTVSNMSPEDSSIYLCSVEDQLEAFFGQGTRLTVV.

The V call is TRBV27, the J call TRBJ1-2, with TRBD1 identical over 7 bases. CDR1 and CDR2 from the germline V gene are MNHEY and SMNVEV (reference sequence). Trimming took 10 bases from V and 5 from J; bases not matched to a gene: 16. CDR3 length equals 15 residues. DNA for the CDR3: TGTGCCACCACACCGAAATGGGACAGTTATTATGGCTACACCTTC. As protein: CATTPKWDSYYGYTF.

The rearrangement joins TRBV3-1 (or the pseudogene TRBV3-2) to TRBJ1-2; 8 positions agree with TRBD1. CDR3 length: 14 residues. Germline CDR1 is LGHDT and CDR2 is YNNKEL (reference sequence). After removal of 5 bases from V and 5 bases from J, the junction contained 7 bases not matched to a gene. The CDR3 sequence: CASSIQTGGYGYTF. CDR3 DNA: TGTGCCAGCAGCATTCAAACAGGGGGATATGGCTACACCTTC.

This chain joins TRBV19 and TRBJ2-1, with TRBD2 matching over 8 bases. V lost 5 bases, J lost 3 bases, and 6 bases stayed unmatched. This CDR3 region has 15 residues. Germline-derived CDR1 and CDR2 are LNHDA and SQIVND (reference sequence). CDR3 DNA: TGTGCCAGTAGTCCGGCGGGAGGCATCTACAATGAGCAGTTCTTC. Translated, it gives CASSPAGGIYNEQFF.

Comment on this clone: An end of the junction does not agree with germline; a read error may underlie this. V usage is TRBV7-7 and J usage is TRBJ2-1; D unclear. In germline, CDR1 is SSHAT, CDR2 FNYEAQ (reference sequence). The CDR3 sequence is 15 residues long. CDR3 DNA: TGTGCTAGCAGCTTAGGAGAAAGCTCCTACAATGAGCAGTTCTTC. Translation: CASSLGESSYNEQFF.

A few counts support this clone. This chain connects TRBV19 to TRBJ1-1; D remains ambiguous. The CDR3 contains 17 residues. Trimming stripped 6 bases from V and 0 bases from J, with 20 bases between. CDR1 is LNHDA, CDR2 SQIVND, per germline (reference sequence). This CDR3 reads CASSQPPRRSLNTEAFF. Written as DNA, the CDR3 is TGTGCCAGTAGCCAACCCCCCCGGCGTAGCCTGAACACTGAAGCTTTCTTT.

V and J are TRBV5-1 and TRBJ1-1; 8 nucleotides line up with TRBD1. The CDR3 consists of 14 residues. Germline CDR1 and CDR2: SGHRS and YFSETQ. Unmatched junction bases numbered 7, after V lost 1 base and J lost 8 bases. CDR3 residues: CASSLWGTGQEAFF. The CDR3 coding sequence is TGCGCCAGCAGCTTGTGGGGGACAGGCCAAGAAGCTTTCTTT.

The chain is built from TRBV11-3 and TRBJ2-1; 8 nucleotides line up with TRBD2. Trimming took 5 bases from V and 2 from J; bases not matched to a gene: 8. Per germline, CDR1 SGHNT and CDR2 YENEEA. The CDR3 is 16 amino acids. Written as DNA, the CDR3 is TGTGCCAGCAGCCGACAAAGCGGGAGCCCCTACAATGAGCAGTTCTTC. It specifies CASSRQSGSPYNEQFF.

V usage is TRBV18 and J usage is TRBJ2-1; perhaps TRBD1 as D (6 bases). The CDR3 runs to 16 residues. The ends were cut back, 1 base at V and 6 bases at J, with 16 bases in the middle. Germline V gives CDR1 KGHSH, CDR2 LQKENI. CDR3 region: CASSPRGRGGFNEQFF. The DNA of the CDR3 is TGTGCCAGCTCACCACGGGGCAGGGGTGGTTTCAATGAGCAGTTCTTC.

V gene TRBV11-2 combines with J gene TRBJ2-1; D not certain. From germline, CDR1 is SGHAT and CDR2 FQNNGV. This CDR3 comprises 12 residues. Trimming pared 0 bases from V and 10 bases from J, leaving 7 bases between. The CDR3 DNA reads TGTGCCAGCAGCTTAGAATTCGGGGAGCAGTTCTTC. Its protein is CASSLEFGEQFF.

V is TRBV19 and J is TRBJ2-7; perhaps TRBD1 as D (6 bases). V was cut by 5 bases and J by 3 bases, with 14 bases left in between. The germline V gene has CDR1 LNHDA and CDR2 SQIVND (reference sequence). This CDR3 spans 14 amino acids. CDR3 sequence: CASSPRGISYEQYF. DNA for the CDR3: TGTGCCAGTAGTCCGAGGGGGATCAGCTACGAGCAGTACTTC.

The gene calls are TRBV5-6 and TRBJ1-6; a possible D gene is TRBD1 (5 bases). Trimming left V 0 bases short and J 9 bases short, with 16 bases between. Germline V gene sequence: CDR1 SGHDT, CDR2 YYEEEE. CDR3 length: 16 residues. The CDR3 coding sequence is TGTGCCAGCAGCTTGGATTGGCAGGGAGGCGGTTCACCCCTCCACTTT. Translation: CASSLDWQGGGSPLHF.

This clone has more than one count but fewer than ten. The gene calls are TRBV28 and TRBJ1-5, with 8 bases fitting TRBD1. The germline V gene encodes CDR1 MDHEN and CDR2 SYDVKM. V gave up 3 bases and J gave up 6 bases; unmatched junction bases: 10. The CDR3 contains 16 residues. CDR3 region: CASSFGRDRLSQPQHF. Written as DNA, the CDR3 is TGTGCCAGCAGTTTTGGGCGGGACAGGTTGTCTCAGCCCCAGCATTTT. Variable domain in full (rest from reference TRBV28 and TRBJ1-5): DVKVTQSSRYLVKRTGEKVFLECVQDMDHENMFWYRQDPGLGLRLIYFSYDVKMKEKGDIPEGYSVSREKKERFSLILESASTNQTSMYLCASSFGRDRLSQPQHFGDGTRLSIL.

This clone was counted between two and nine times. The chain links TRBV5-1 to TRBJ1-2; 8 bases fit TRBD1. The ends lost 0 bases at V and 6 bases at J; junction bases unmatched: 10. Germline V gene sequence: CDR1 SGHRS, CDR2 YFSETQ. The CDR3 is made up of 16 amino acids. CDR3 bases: TGCGCCAGCAGCTTGGCAGGGGGCAGATTCGAGGATGGCTACACCTTC. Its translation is CASSLAGGRFEDGYTF. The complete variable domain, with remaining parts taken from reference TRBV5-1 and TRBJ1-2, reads KAGVTQTPRYLIKTRGQQVTLSCSPISGHRSVSWYQQTPGQGLQFLFEYFSETQRNKGNFPGRFSGRQFSNSRSEMNVSTLELGDSALYLCASSLAGGRFEDGYTFGSGTRLTVV.

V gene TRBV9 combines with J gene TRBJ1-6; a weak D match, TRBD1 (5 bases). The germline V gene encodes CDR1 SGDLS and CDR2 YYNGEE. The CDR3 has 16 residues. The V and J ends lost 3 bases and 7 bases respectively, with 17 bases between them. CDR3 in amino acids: CASSAGGTVGNSPLHF. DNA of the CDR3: TGTGCCAGCAGCGCGGGCGGGACGGTGGGGAATTCACCCCTCCACTTT. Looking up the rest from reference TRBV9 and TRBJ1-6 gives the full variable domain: DSGVTQTPKHLITATGQRVTLRCSPRSGDLSVYWYQQSLDQGLQFLIQYYNGEERAKGNILERFSAQQFPDLHSELNLSSLELGDSALYFCASSAGGTVGNSPLHFGNGTRLTVT.

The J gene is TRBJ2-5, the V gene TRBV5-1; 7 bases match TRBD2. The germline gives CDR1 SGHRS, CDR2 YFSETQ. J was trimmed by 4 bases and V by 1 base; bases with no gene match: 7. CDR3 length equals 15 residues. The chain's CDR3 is CASSLMGPGGETQYF. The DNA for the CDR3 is TGCGCCAGCAGCTTGATGGGGCCGGGGGGAGAGACCCAGTACTTC. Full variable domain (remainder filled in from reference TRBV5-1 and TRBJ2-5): KAGVTQTPRYLIKTRGQQVTLSCSPISGHRSVSWYQQTPGQGLQFLFEYFSETQRNKGNFPGRFSGRQFSNSRSEMNVSTLELGDSALYLCASSLMGPGGETQYFGPGTRLLVL.

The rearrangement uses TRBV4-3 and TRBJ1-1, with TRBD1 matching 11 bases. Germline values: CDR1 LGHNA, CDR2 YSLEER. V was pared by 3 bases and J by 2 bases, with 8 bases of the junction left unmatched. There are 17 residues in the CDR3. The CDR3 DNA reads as TGCGCCAGCAGCCACAACCGGGACAGGGGGTTAAACACTGAAGCTTTCTTT. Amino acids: CASSHNRDRGLNTEAFF.

The chain's CDR3 is CASSPPGLRGEEQFF. For the CDR3, the DNA is TGTGCCAGCTCACCACCGGGACTAAGGGGGGAAGAGCAGTTCTTC. This chain joins TRBV18 and TRBJ2-1; D might be TRBD2 (7 bases). The CDR3 length is 15 residues. V gave up 0 bases and J gave up 10 bases, with 16 bases separating them. Germline V gene lookup returns CDR1 KGHSH and CDR2 LQKENI.